This entry concerns a single TCR beta chain. The antigen is not known. The source of the sample is a study of cytomegalovirus exposure and HLA in healthy donors. Background on the study: The 90 to 150 validation repertoires, a later analysis reported, used the same platform as the approximately 670 first-cohort repertoires. Whole-study findings and limits: The investigators catalogued 150 to 200 TCR beta chains as cytomegalovirus-associated.

Measured with immunoSEQ multiplex PCR; TCRdb has only the in-frame clones, and not every one. Of roughly 50,000 clones detected, 93% appear once; the ten largest clones hold around 1.7%. This CDR3 has 15 amino acids. The V end lost 0 bases, the J end lost 3 bases, and 12 bases lay between the germline ends. Looked up from germline, CDR1 is SGDLS and CDR2 is YYNGEE. These donors were members of the roughly 110-subject validation cohort, a group separate from the roughly 670-subject first cohort. The chain couples TRBV9 to TRBJ1-1; D is undetermined. Sequenced sample: PBMCs. This clonotype originated in a woman aged 18-30 years in good health and CMV-seropositive. Written as DNA, the CDR3 is TGTGCCAGCAGCGTAGCTCCCGGCGGGGACACTGAAGCTTTCTTT. Translating it yields CASSVAPGGDTEAFF.